This T cell receptor (beta chain) was sequenced in a study of CD8 T cells in ankylosing spondylitis. Study conclusions and caveats: According to the report, clones linked to the disease were significantly enriched in matched synovial fluid samples taken from ankylosing spondylitis patients. Characteristic of ankylosing spondylitis blood, it appeared, was a TCR beta motif comprising several highly homologous variants. Certain motif variants had earlier been reported in reactive arthritis synovial fluid and blood.

By quantitative 5'-RACE with molecular barcodes, the TCR beta libraries were made. TCRdb redid the calling of the 5' RACE reads with MiXCR, one entry per CDR3 protein. The data show about 170,000 distinct CDR3 sequences, around 17% seen once. This clonotype has more than one count but fewer than ten. Its specificity is unknown. Germline trimming cut 6 bases from V and 2 bases from J; bases unmatched to any gene: 5. The CDR3 spans 15 residues. CDR1 and CDR2 from the germline V gene are MDHEN and SYDVKM. The V and J genes are TRBV28 and TRBJ2-2; 8 bases agree with TRBD2. The sample comprised blood, either unsorted or a sorted T cell fraction (not recorded which). The receptor was isolated from a male donor with ankylosing spondylitis or in good health (not recorded which). The CDR3 loop reads CASSYTSGNTGELFF. In DNA form, the CDR3 reads TGTGCCAGCAGCTACACTAGCGGCAACACCGGGGAGCTGTTTTTT.